A selection of T cell receptor beta chains follows, all from one sample in a study of technical replicates of blood from several donors. Profiled with immunoSEQ multiplex PCR; TCRdb holds only in-frame clones, not every one. The sample carries under 85,000 clones, nearly 95% recorded once. Source material: T cells isolated from PBMCs. The receptors stem from a human donor in good health. Both conserved end residues are part of each CDR3. A D gene is named only where the DNA matches it firmly. Clone size, where shown, is once, few, many, or a class for clones that have expanded.

clone size,V gene,D gene,J gene,CDR3 protein,CDR3 DNA
NA,TRBV11-3,TRBD1,TRBJ1-2,CASSYRDSFNYGYTF,TGTGCCAGCAGCTACCGGGACAGCTTCAACTATGGCTACACCTTC
NA,TRBV11-3,TRBD2,TRBJ2-1,CASSLAGGREQFF,TGTGCCAGCAGTTTAGCGGGAGGGAGAGAGCAGTTCTTC
NA,TRBV7-9,TRBD1,TRBJ1-2,CASGQQGSYGYTF,TGTGCCAGCGGACAACAGGGGTCCTATGGCTACACCTTC
NA,TRBV5-1,NA,TRBJ2-7,CASSPEVTYEQYF,TGCGCCAGCAGCCCGGAGGTGACCTACGAGCAGTACTTC
NA,TRBV23-1,NA,TRBJ2-1,CASSQSQLRANEQFF,TGCGCCAGCAGTCAATCCCAGCTCAGGGCTAATGAGCAGTTCTTC
once,TRBV19,TRBD1,TRBJ2-7,CASRTGTGAYEQYF,TGTGCCAGTAGGACCGGGACAGGGGCCTACGAGCAGTACTTC
NA,TRBV19,TRBD1,TRBJ1-2,CASKPGQVGNYGYTF,TGTGCCAGTAAACCGGGACAGGTTGGGAACTATGGCTACACCTTC
once,TRBV7-9,NA,TRBJ2-5,CASSELAGETQYF,TGTGCCAGCAGTGAACTAGCAGGGGAGACCCAGTACTTC
once,TRBV29-1,NA,TRBJ2-3,CSVELGLHITDTQYF,TGCAGCGTTGAACTGGGACTCCATATCACAGATACGCAGTATTTT
NA,TRBV14,TRBD1,TRBJ2-1,CASSQEIGTGINEQFF,TGTGCCAGCAGCCAAGAGATCGGGACAGGGATTAATGAGCAGTTCTTC
NA,TRBV5-1,TRBD2,TRBJ2-2,CASSESGRGTGELFF,TGCGCCAGCAGCGAGAGCGGGAGAGGGACCGGGGAGCTGTTTTTT
NA,TRBV4-3,TRBD1,TRBJ1-4,CASSQEQGAEGGEKLFF,TGCGCCAGCAGCCAAGAACAGGGGGCCGAAGGAGGTGAAAAACTGTTTTTT
NA,TRBV7-9,NA,TRBJ2-7,CASSFLDEQYF,TGTGCCAGCAGCTTCCTAGACGAGCAGTACTTC
NA,TRBV10-1,TRBD2,TRBJ2-7,CASSEGGLQIGLSYEQYF,TGCGCCAGCAGTGAGGGGGGACTACAAATTGGATTATCTTACGAGCAGTACTTC
NA,TRBV6-5,TRBD2,TRBJ2-3,CASSYRISGREDTQYF,TGTGCCAGCAGTTACCGCATTAGCGGGAGGGAAGATACGCAGTATTTT
NA,TRBV29-1,NA,TRBJ2-1,CSVLRDEQFF,TGCAGCGTCCTCAGGGATGAGCAGTTCTTC
NA,TRBV6-6,TRBD1,TRBJ2-7,CASSQTGVGYEQYF,TGTGCCAGCAGCCAAACAGGGGTCGGGTACGAGCAGTACTTC